This T cell receptor (beta chain) was observed in a study of patients with pleural tuberculosis. One entry per CDR3 protein, called by TCRdb with MiXCR from the reads. The sample contains tens of thousands of distinct CDR3 sequences, about 6.8% of which appear only once. V lost 6 bases, J lost 2 bases, and 8 bases lay in between. The CDR3 extends over 13 amino acids. This clonotype was counted ten times or more. V gene TRBV12-3 or TRBV12-4 combines with J gene TRBJ1-5; D not resolved. This clonotype was obtained from a human donor with pleural tuberculosis. For the CDR3, the DNA is TGTGCCAGCAGCCCCGGGGGCAATCAGCCCCAGCATTTT. It is translated as CASSPGGNQPQHF.